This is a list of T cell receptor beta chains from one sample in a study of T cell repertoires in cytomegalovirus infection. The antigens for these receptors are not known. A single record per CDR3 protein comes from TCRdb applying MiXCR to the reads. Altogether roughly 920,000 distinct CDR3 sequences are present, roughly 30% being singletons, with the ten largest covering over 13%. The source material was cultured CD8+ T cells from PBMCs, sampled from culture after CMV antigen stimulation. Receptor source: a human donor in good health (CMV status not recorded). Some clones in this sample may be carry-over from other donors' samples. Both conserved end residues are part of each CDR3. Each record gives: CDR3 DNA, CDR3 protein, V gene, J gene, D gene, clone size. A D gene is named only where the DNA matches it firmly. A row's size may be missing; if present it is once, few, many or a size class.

DNA: TGCGCCAGCAGCAGCGGGGATTTCGGTGAGCAGTTCTTC
CDR3: CASSSGDFGEQFF
V: TRBV4-3
J: TRBJ2-1
D: TRBD2
size: .

DNA: TGTGCCAGCAGCCCACTTACGGGGACCGAGAACGAGCAGTACTTC
CDR3: CASSPLTGTENEQYF
V: TRBV7-6
J: TRBJ2-7
D: .
size: .

DNA: TGCGCCAGCAGCCAAGATCTAACGATACCTAGCAATCAGCCCCAGCATTTT
CDR3: CASSQDLTIPSNQPQHF
V: TRBV4-1
J: TRBJ1-5
D: .
size: .

DNA: TGTGCCACCAGGGTCCGGGGGAACACTGAAGCTTTCTTT
CDR3: CATRVRGNTEAFF
V: TRBV24-1
J: TRBJ1-1
D: .
size: once

DNA: TGTGCCAGTAGTATCTATGGTCCCTCGCCGGAGCCCCAGCATTTT
CDR3: CASSIYGPSPEPQHF
V: TRBV19
J: TRBJ1-5
D: .
size: .

DNA: TGTGCCAGCAGCCCGAGGACTAGCGGGGTAAAAATCTACAATGAGCAGTTCTTC
CDR3: CASSPRTSGVKIYNEQFF
V: TRBV6-1
J: TRBJ2-1
D: TRBD2
size: once

DNA: TGCAGTGCTAGAGATCCTACAGCTCAGGGTCAGCCCCAGCATTTT
CDR3: CSARDPTAQGQPQHF
V: TRBV20-1
J: TRBJ1-5
D: .
size: .

DNA: TGTGCCAGCAGCCGGGACAACCCCTACAATGAGCAGTTCTTC
CDR3: CASSRDNPYNEQFF
V: TRBV27
J: TRBJ2-1
D: .
size: few

DNA: TGTGCCAGCAGCGTCCTAGCGGGTGTTGCCAATGAGCAGTTCTTC
CDR3: CASSVLAGVANEQFF
V: TRBV11-3
J: TRBJ2-1
D: TRBD2
size: .

DNA: TGCGCCAGCAGCCAAAGAGGGGAGCTGTTTTTT
CDR3: CASSQRGELFF
V: TRBV4-1
J: TRBJ2-2
D: .
size: many

DNA: TGTGCCAGCAGCGTGGGTAGTGAGCAGTTCTTC
CDR3: CASSVGSEQFF
V: TRBV9
J: TRBJ2-1
D: .
size: few

DNA: TGTGCCAGCAATGCGAACTATGGCTACACCTTC
CDR3: CASNANYGYTF
V: TRBV2
J: TRBJ1-2
D: .
size: .

DNA: TGTGCCAGCAGTCCTTCTCGGGGTCAGCCCCAGCATTTT
CDR3: CASSPSRGQPQHF
V: TRBV12-3/TRBV12-4
J: TRBJ1-5
D: .
size: many

DNA: TGTGCCAGCAGCCTCCGGGACAGGGGCGATGAGCAGTTCTTC
CDR3: CASSLRDRGDEQFF
V: TRBV5-6
J: TRBJ2-1
D: TRBD1
size: few

DNA: TGTGCCAGCAGCTTAGCGTTCGCGGCAAAGCCCCAGCATTTT
CDR3: CASSLAFAAKPQHF
V: TRBV7-8
J: TRBJ1-5
D: .
size: few

DNA: TGTGCCAGCAGCCCTCCCAAAGCGGGGGGGCCCCACAATGAGCAGTTCTTC
CDR3: CASSPPKAGGPHNEQFF
V: TRBV7-4
J: TRBJ2-1
D: TRBD2
size: .

DNA: TGTGCCACCAGTATGGGCACTCCTGTTTACTACAATGAGCAGTTCTTC
CDR3: CATSMGTPVYYNEQFF
V: TRBV19
J: TRBJ2-1
D: .
size: .

DNA: TGCAGCGTTGAAGACCGGACCCCCTACGAGCAGTACTTC
CDR3: CSVEDRTPYEQYF
V: TRBV29-1
J: TRBJ2-7
D: .
size: .

DNA: TGTGCCAGCAGGGGGATCGGCCTACAGGGAATCAATCAGCCCCAGCATTTT
CDR3: CASRGIGLQGINQPQHF
V: TRBV2
J: TRBJ1-5
D: .
size: .

DNA: TGTGCCAGCAGCCCCATTGTGGGCGGGGGGGAGGTCGATGAGCAGTTCTTC
CDR3: CASSPIVGGGEVDEQFF
V: TRBV7-9
J: TRBJ2-1
D: TRBD2
size: many

DNA: TGTGCCACCAGCAGAGATCTGGCAGGGCAGGCCGCCTACAATGAGCAGTTCTTC
CDR3: CATSRDLAGQAAYNEQFF
V: TRBV15
J: TRBJ2-1
D: .
size: few

DNA: TGTGCCAACAGTTACAGGGGCTGGAATCAGCCCCAGCATTTT
CDR3: CANSYRGWNQPQHF
V: TRBV12-3/TRBV12-4
J: TRBJ1-5
D: TRBD1
size: .

DNA: TGTGCCAGTAGTCCCCCGGGGCCTAAAGCTTTCTTT
CDR3: CASSPPGPKAFF
V: TRBV19
J: TRBJ1-1
D: .
size: .

DNA: TGCAGTGCTAGAGATCCCGGGACTTACAATGAGCAGTTCTTC
CDR3: CSARDPGTYNEQFF
V: TRBV20-1
J: TRBJ2-1
D: .
size: .

DNA: TGTGCCAGCAGCGCCGGGTGGCAAGCTTTCTTT
CDR3: CASSAGWQAFF
V: TRBV7-6
J: TRBJ1-1
D: .
size: .